The 27 T cell receptor beta chains below were found in one sample sequenced in a study of T cells in localized non-small cell lung cancer (TCRdb year 2020). The receptor library was made with the immunoSEQ multiplex PCR assay. The immuneACCESS repertoire file appears here via TCRdb, limited to in-frame rearrangements. These files lack a portion of the clones; in checked studies, under half of the deficit traces to unresolved V genes, and the cause of the others is not known. Within this sample are over 40,000 clones, with roughly 88% of them counted one time only. The ten largest clones represent about a sixth of the sample. The source was peripheral blood mononuclear cells, collected before any cancer treatment. The receptors derive from a man aged 40 to 70 with stage III lung adenocarcinoma.

V usage is TRBV30 and J usage is TRBJ2-7; D call uncertain. V lost 2 bases and J 3 bases, leaving 2 bases between the germline ends. The CDR3 runs to 10 residues. Germline CDR1 reads GTSNPN; CDR2 reads SVGIG (reference sequence). CDR3 in DNA: TGTGCCTGGAGTAGCTACGAGCAGTACTTC. Encoded protein: CAWSSYEQYF.

The table lists this clone with a count of one. V gene TRBV13 combines with J gene TRBJ2-5, with D unclear. Germline lookup yields CDR1 PRHDT and CDR2 FYEKMQ (reference sequence). The CDR3 runs 16 residues. Trimming shortened V by 5 bases and J by 4 bases, and 20 bases separated the two germline ends. This chain's CDR3 is CASSPLRDSMGETQYF. In nucleotides, the CDR3 is TGTGCCAGCAGCCCTCTACGAGACTCCATGGGAGAGACCCAGTACTTC.

V gene TRBV11-2 combines with J gene TRBJ2-5, with D possibly matching TRBD2 (6 bases). The CDR3 runs to 15 residues. Germline CDR1 is SGHAT and CDR2 is FQNNGV. The germline V and J ends were trimmed by 1 base and 2 bases, with 11 bases remaining between them. DNA of the CDR3: TGTGCCAGCAGCTTAGGTGGGGGGTTACAAGAGACCCAGTACTTC. Encoded protein: CASSLGGGLQETQYF. Looking up the rest from reference TRBV11-2 and TRBJ2-5 gives the full variable domain: EAGVAQSPRYKIIEKRQSVAFWCNPISGHATLYWYQQILGQGPKLLIQFQNNGVVDDSQLPKDRFSAERLKGVDSTLKIQPAKLEDSAVYLCASSLGGGLQETQYFGPGTRLLVL.

The chain combines TRBV7-3 with TRBJ2-1, with D perhaps matching TRBD2 (5 bases). The V end lost 3 bases, the J end lost 3 bases, and 9 bases lay between the germline ends. This CDR3 is 14 amino acids long. Looked up from germline, CDR1 is SGHTA and CDR2 is FQGTGA. CDR3 in DNA: TGTGCCAGCAGCTTCGGAGGACTCTACAATGAGCAGTTCTTC. This encodes CASSFGGLYNEQFF.

The chain is built from TRBV5-1 and TRBJ2-3; D perhaps matches TRBD2 (6 bases). V lost 0 bases to trimming and J lost 6 bases, with 11 bases between them. The CDR3 totals 14 residues. Per the germline V gene, CDR1 is SGHRS and CDR2 is YFSETQ. The CDR3 coding sequence is TGCGCCAGCAGCTTGGAACAGGAGGGGGATACGCAGTATTTT. Amino acid sequence: CASSLEQEGDTQYF.

Only one count was recorded for this clone. DNA for the CDR3: TGTGCTAGTGGTCGGGCCGGAGATACGCAGTATTTT. Its translation is CASGRAGDTQYF. V gene TRBV12-5 combines with J gene TRBJ2-3; the D is unclear. V was trimmed by 5 bases and J by 5 bases, leaving 8 bases between them. The CDR3 runs 12 residues. In germline, CDR1 is LGHNT, CDR2 FRNRAP.

The chain joins TRBV9 to TRBJ1-6, with a weak D call TRBD1 (6 bases). Per germline, CDR1 SGDLS and CDR2 YYNGEE. The V gene lost 0 bases and the J gene lost 8 bases, with 12 bases spanning the gap. The length of the CDR3 is 15 residues. CDR3 in amino acids: CASSVEGGRYSPLHF. The CDR3 region has the DNA TGTGCCAGCAGCGTAGAAGGGGGGAGGTATTCACCCCTCCACTTT. The variable domain in full, completed from reference TRBV9 and TRBJ1-6, reads DSGVTQTPKHLITATGQRVTLRCSPRSGDLSVYWYQQSLDQGLQFLIQYYNGEERAKGNILERFSAQQFPDLHSELNLSSLELGDSALYFCASSVEGGRYSPLHFGNGTRLTVT.

In its sample, this clone was seen a few times. The rearrangement joins TRBV5-4 to TRBJ2-1, with 8 bases lining up with TRBD1. CDR3 length: 15 amino acids. Germline lookup yields CDR1 SGHNT and CDR2 YYREEE (reference sequence). The ends lost 4 bases at V and 6 bases at J; junction bases unmatched: 9. CDR3 DNA sequence: TGTGCCAGCAGCGTAGCCGGGACAGGCCTCAATGAGCAGTTCTTC. It encodes CASSVAGTGLNEQFF.

Only one count was recorded for this clone. The chain carries TRBV5-1 and TRBJ2-1; 12 bases are shared with TRBD2. Germline loops: CDR1 SGHRS, CDR2 YFSETQ. The CDR3 covers 18 residues. Germline trimming cut 4 bases from V and 0 bases from J; bases unmatched to any gene: 8. CDR3 nucleotides: TGCGCCAGCAGCAAACCGACTAGCGGGAGAACCTCCTACAATGAGCAGTTCTTC. Amino acid sequence: CASSKPTSGRTSYNEQFF.

The chain links TRBV29-1 to TRBJ2-2; D perhaps matches TRBD1 (6 bases). CDR1 SQVTM and CDR2 ANQGSEA come from the germline V gene. V was pared by 7 bases and J by 3 bases, with 12 bases between. CDR3 length: 13 residues. CDR3 residues: CSGRDIYTGELFF. DNA for the CDR3: TGCAGCGGCCGGGACATATACACCGGGGAGCTGTTTTTT.

The chain combines TRBV10-3 with TRBJ2-3; 9 bases align to TRBD1. Per germline, CDR1 ENHRY and CDR2 SYGVKD. The V and J ends lost 8 bases and 4 bases, in that order; junction bases with no gene match: 4. The CDR3 spans 13 residues. CDR3 sequence: CAILRDRADTQYF. The CDR3 bases are TGTGCCATCCTCCGGGACAGGGCAGATACGCAGTATTTT.

The rearrangement joins TRBV10-1 to TRBJ2-1; 10 positions match TRBD1. V lost 5 bases to trimming and J lost 7 bases; unmatched junction nucleotides: 8. Germline lookup yields CDR1 WNHNN and CDR2 SYGVQD (reference sequence). The CDR3 length is 15 residues. The CDR3, as DNA: TGCGCCAGCAGTCCCCGGGACAGGGGTAGTAATGAGCAGTTCTTC. Residues: CASSPRDRGSNEQFF.

This clone appeared once. The V and J genes are TRBV9 and TRBJ2-5; 10 bases map to TRBD2. The V gene's germline CDR1 is SGDLS and CDR2 YYNGEE. This CDR3 spans 16 amino acids. Losses at the gene ends were 1 base for V and 2 bases for J; bases not matched to a gene: 5. Written as DNA, the CDR3 is TGTGCCAGCAGCGTATTAGCGGGGGGTAGGCAAGAGACCCAGTACTTC. Translated, it gives CASSVLAGGRQETQYF.

The gene calls are TRBV11-2 and TRBJ1-6; D is unclear. The CDR3 covers 14 residues. CDR1 and CDR2 from the germline V gene are SGHAT and FQNNGV. Deletions cut 4 bases from V and 14 bases from J, with 18 bases between. CDR3 coding DNA: TGTGCCAGCAGCTCCGGGCGGCCTGGTGTATCCCTCCACTTT. This codes for CASSSGRPGVSLHF. Complete variable domain (other parts from reference TRBV11-2 and TRBJ1-6): EAGVAQSPRYKIIEKRQSVAFWCNPISGHATLYWYQQILGQGPKLLIQFQNNGVVDDSQLPKDRFSAERLKGVDSTLKIQPAKLEDSAVYLCASSSGRPGVSLHFGNGTRLTVT.

This chain links TRBV11-2 with TRBJ2-2; no firm D call. The CDR3 spans 17 residues. CDR1 is SGHAT, CDR2 FQNNGV, per germline. V was shortened by 0 bases and J by 5 bases, with 16 bases between the two germline ends. CDR3 DNA sequence: TGTGCCAGCAGCTTAGATCTTGTTCTGAGGTTGACCGGGGAGCTGTTTTTT. Translation: CASSLDLVLRLTGELFF.

The chain combines TRBV2 with TRBJ1-4; D uncertain. Trimming left V 4 bases short and J 0 bases short, with 12 bases between. The CDR3 contains 16 residues. Germline assignment: CDR1 SNHLY and CDR2 FYNNEI. The CDR3 protein is CASSGGPLATNEKLFF. The DNA for the CDR3 is TGTGCCAGCAGTGGCGGACCGCTAGCAACTAATGAAAAACTGTTTTTT.

This clone was observed a single time. V is TRBV4-3 and J is TRBJ1-2; no clear D. Between the trimmed V and J ends, which lost 4 bases and 4 bases, there was a span of 10 bases. From germline, CDR1 is LGHNA and CDR2 YSLEER. There are 13 residues in the CDR3. DNA of the CDR3: TGCGCCAGCAGCCCAAAGAATGGCTATGGCTACACCTTC. Translated, it gives CASSPKNGYGYTF.

This clone was found once. CDR3 sequence: CASSQEPDFPTYEQYF. In nucleotides, the CDR3 is TGTGCCAGCAGCCAAGAACCCGACTTTCCGACCTACGAGCAGTACTTC. The chain couples TRBV9 to TRBJ2-7; D is unclear. The V end was cut by 4 bases, the J end by 2 bases, with 19 bases between. The CDR3 runs 16 residues. From germline, CDR1 is SGDLS and CDR2 YYNGEE.

The rearrangement uses TRBV9 and TRBJ2-3; 8 bases agree with TRBD2. Germline V gene lookup returns CDR1 SGDLS and CDR2 YYNGEE. Trimming at V came to 2 bases and at J to 2 bases, leaving 4 bases not matched to a gene. There are 15 residues in the CDR3. The CDR3 region is CASSVRGGTTDTQYF. In DNA, the CDR3 is TGTGCCAGCAGCGTCCGCGGGGGGACCACAGATACGCAGTATTTT.

The V and J genes are TRBV11-3 and TRBJ2-5; no definite D call. In germline, CDR1 is SGHNT, CDR2 YENEEA. V was shortened by 2 bases and J by 0 bases, with 1 base between the two germline ends. This CDR3 contains 12 residues. The CDR3 reads CASSLNQETQYF. The CDR3 coding sequence is TGTGCCAGCAGCTTAAACCAAGAGACCCAGTACTTC.

The rearrangement links TRBV7-2 to TRBJ2-1; 11 bases are a match to TRBD2. Per the germline V gene, CDR1 is SGHTA and CDR2 is FQGNSA. V was pared by 0 bases and J by 10 bases, with 11 bases of the junction left unmatched. This CDR3 region has 17 residues. Here the CDR3 DNA reads TGTGCCAGCAGCTTAGCGGTGGGTAGCGGGAGGGCCGGGGAGCAGTTCTTC. The encoded protein is CASSLAVGSGRAGEQFF.

Written as DNA, the CDR3 is TGTGCCAGCAGGAAGACAGGGTCCACCCCTTACGAGCAGTACTTC. This sequence encodes CASRKTGSTPYEQYF. The chain combines TRBV6-4 with TRBJ2-7; 7 bases align to TRBD1. The CDR3 extends over 15 amino acids. Trimming removed 6 bases from V and 4 bases from J; junction bases left unmatched: 12. Germline-derived CDR1 and CDR2 are MRHNA and SNTAGT.

The chain links TRBV11-3 to TRBJ2-2, with TRBD1 matching over 10 bases. This CDR3 has 17 amino acids. CDR1 and CDR2 (germline): SGHNT, YENEEA. V was pared by 3 bases and J by 5 bases, with 9 bases of the junction left unmatched. The CDR3 DNA reads TGTGCCAGCAGCTTGGACAGGGGGTCGTTGGGGACCGGGGAGCTGTTTTTT. This gives the protein CASSLDRGSLGTGELFF.

J is TRBJ1-3 and V is TRBV18; no reliable D call. Trimming took off 0 bases at V and 0 bases at J, with 24 bases between the two ends. The CDR3 sequence is 21 residues long. Germline V gene sequence: CDR1 KGHSH, CDR2 LQKENI. CDR3 loop: CASSPPWEGAITLPSGNTIYF. The DNA for the CDR3 is TGTGCCAGCTCACCACCGTGGGAGGGTGCAATAACGCTCCCCTCTGGAAACACCATATATTTT.

This chain connects TRBV4-1 to TRBJ2-1; D is unresolved. V was clipped by 0 bases and J by 8 bases, with 5 bases between them. Looked up from germline, CDR1 is MGHRA and CDR2 is YSYEKL. The CDR3 runs 12 residues. The CDR3 protein is CASSQDPHEQFF. In nucleotides, the CDR3 is TGCGCCAGCAGCCAAGATCCCCATGAGCAGTTCTTC.

The chain carries TRBV29-1 and TRBJ2-1; 9 bases align to TRBD2. Germline loops: CDR1 SQVTM, CDR2 ANQGSEA. CDR3 length equals 15 residues. After removal of 4 bases from V and 7 bases from J, the junction contained 11 bases not matched to a gene. This CDR3 reads CSVARGGGGDNEQFF. CDR3 sequence (DNA): TGCAGCGTTGCGAGGGGCGGGGGGGGCGATAATGAGCAGTTCTTC.

CDR3 sequence: CASSLEIATMSYTF. The CDR3 DNA follows: TGTGCCAGCAGCTTAGAGATTGCTACCATGAGCTACACCTTC. The chain employs TRBV7-9 and TRBJ1-2; D is unresolved. Germline V gene sequence: CDR1 SEHNR, CDR2 FQNEAQ (reference sequence). The CDR3 is 14 residues long. Trimming removed 1 base at V and 9 bases at J, with 15 bases between. Filled out from reference TRBV7-9 and TRBJ1-2, the complete variable domain reads DTGVSQNPRHKITKRGQNVTFRCDPISEHNRLYWYRQTLGQGPEFLTYFQNEAQLEKSRLLSDRFSAERPKGSFSTLEIQRTEQGDSAMYLCASSLEIATMSYTFGSGTRLTVV.